The 18 T cell receptor beta chains given below trace back to one sample, sequenced in a study of T cell responses to AZD1222 COVID-19 vaccine. Sequencing was performed with immunoSEQ multiplex PCR; in TCRdb, only in-frame clones are kept and a portion is missing. The sample holds more than 150,000 clones, almost 95% seen once. The sequencing here drew on peripheral blood, taken on day 0 of AZD1222 vaccination. The receptor source for this set is an adult in good health.

The chain joins TRBV27 to TRBJ2-7; TRBD1 aligns across 7 bases. The germline V gene encodes CDR1 MNHEY and CDR2 SMNVEV (reference sequence). The V and J ends lost 2 bases and 0 bases, in that order; junction bases with no gene match: 4. The CDR3 loop spans 15 amino acids. DNA for the CDR3: TGTGCCAGCAGTTTAGAGGGGGCTAGCTCCTACGAGCAGTACTTC. Its translation is CASSLEGASSYEQYF.

The chain links TRBV4-1 to TRBJ1-4; D not resolved. Germline lookup yields CDR1 MGHRA and CDR2 YSYEKL. Trimming removed 4 bases from V and 8 bases from J, with 17 bases in between. The CDR3 length is 15 residues. The CDR3 DNA follows: TGCGCCAGCAGCCTTTCCGGGAGTTTGGGCGAAAAACTGTTTTTT. Its protein is CASSLSGSLGEKLFF.

This clone appeared once. This sequence joins TRBV12-3 or TRBV12-4 and TRBJ1-2; D is undetermined. Trimming left V 5 bases short and J 6 bases short, with 13 bases between. This CDR3 comprises 13 residues. DNA of the CDR3: TGTGCCAGCAGTGAGGACCTTCGACATGGCTACACCTTC. Its translation: CASSEDLRHGYTF.

This rearrangement joins TRBV5-5 to TRBJ2-2, with D possibly matching TRBD2 (5 bases). Germline lookup yields CDR1 SGHKS and CDR2 YYEKEE (reference sequence). The V gene lost 7 bases and the J gene lost 3 bases, with 16 bases spanning the gap. This CDR3 is 15 amino acids long. CDR3 residues: CASHKTGVDTGELFF. CDR3 DNA sequence: TGTGCCAGCCATAAGACCGGGGTTGACACCGGGGAGCTGTTTTTT.

J is TRBJ2-2 and V is TRBV6-4; no firm D call. The CDR3 sequence is 16 residues long. Germline CDR1 reads MRHNA; CDR2 reads SNTAGT. The V and J ends lost 2 bases and 7 bases respectively, with 17 bases between them. The CDR3, as DNA: TGTGCCAGCAGTGACCATCCGTTCGGTCGGAACGGGGAGCTGTTTTTT. It yields the protein CASSDHPFGRNGELFF.

The gene calls are TRBV14 and TRBJ2-7; D gene unclear. Germline V CDR1 and CDR2: SGHDN, FVKESK. CDR3 length equals 14 residues. With 1 base removed from V and 3 bases from J, the gap between germline ends came to 10 bases. In nucleotides, the CDR3 is TGTGCCAGCAGCCAAGGGCCCATCCGCTACGAGCAGTACTTC. Protein: CASSQGPIRYEQYF.

In its sample, this clone was seen a few times. The rearrangement links TRBV24-1 to TRBJ2-1; D may be TRBD1 (5 bases). The CDR3 length is 12 residues. V shed 4 bases and J shed 7 bases, with 7 bases lying between them. Germline CDR1 and CDR2: KGHDR and SFDVKD. The CDR3 DNA sequence: TGTGCCACCAGTGAAAGGGGAAATGAGCAGTTCTTC. This translates into CATSERGNEQFF.

The DNA for the CDR3 is TGTGCCAGCAGCTTAGCCGGAGATGGGGTGAGGGGGGATTTTAGCAATCAGCCCCAGCATTTT. Translating it yields CASSLAGDGVRGDFSNQPQHF. J is TRBJ1-5 and V is TRBV7-8; a possible D gene is TRBD1 (6 bases). Germline V lookup: CDR1 SGHVS, CDR2 FQNEAQ. The CDR3 runs 21 residues. Trimming shortened V by 0 bases and J by 0 bases, and 24 bases separated the two germline ends.

The chain carries TRBV7-3 and TRBJ2-7; 8 bases fit TRBD1. Looked up from germline, CDR1 is SGHTA and CDR2 is FQGTGA. The CDR3 consists of 15 residues. V lost 2 bases, J lost 2 bases, and 5 bases stayed unmatched. The CDR3 is CASSLSGTGAYEQYV. In DNA form, the CDR3 reads TGTGCCAGCAGCTTATCCGGGACAGGCGCCTACGAGCAGTACGTC.

CDR3 loop: CASSVGGQLNQPQHF. The CDR3 DNA follows: TGTGCCAGCAGCGTAGGAGGGCAGCTCAATCAGCCCCAGCATTTT. J is TRBJ1-5 and V is TRBV9; D ambiguous. Trimming removed 0 bases from V and 3 bases from J, with 10 bases in between. The germline V gene has CDR1 SGDLS and CDR2 YYNGEE. The CDR3 consists of 15 residues.

Only a few counts were recorded for this clone. This chain uses TRBV4-2 with TRBJ1-2; no clear D. Trimming shortened V by 0 bases and J by 2 bases, and 1 base separated the two germline ends. Germline CDR1 LGHNA, CDR2 YNFKEQ. The CDR3 spans 12 residues. The CDR3 DNA follows: TGTGCCAGCAGCCAAGAAAACTATGGCTACACCTTC. Translation gives CASSQENYGYTF.

This chain joins TRBV11-3 and TRBJ2-2, with 12 bases identical to TRBD1. The CDR3 loop spans 16 amino acids. After removal of 4 bases from V and 4 bases from J, the junction contained 4 bases not matched to a gene. The V gene's germline CDR1 is SGHNT and CDR2 YENEEA. The CDR3 reads CASSSGQGATTGELFF. The CDR3 DNA reads as TGTGCCAGCAGCTCGGGACAGGGGGCAACCACCGGGGAGCTGTTTTTT. Looking up the rest from reference TRBV11-3 and TRBJ2-2 gives the full variable domain: EAGVVQSPRYKIIEKKQPVAFWCNPISGHNTLYWYLQNLGQGPELLIRYENEEAVDDSQLPKDRFSAERLKGVDSTLKIQPAELGDSAVYLCASSSGQGATTGELFFGEGSRLTVL.

Concerning this clone itself: The sample contains more than one DNA sequence encoding this CDR3. V is TRBV2 and J is TRBJ2-3; possibly TRBD1 for D (5 bases). There are 13 residues in the CDR3. Germline V gene sequence: CDR1 SNHLY, CDR2 FYNNEI. V was trimmed by 2 bases and J by 4 bases, leaving 7 bases between them. The CDR3: CASSEFRADTQYF. The DNA of the CDR3 is TGTGCCAGCAGTGAATTCAGGGCAGATACGCAGTATTTT.

The rearrangement links TRBV9 to TRBJ1-2; TRBD1 aligns across 9 bases. This CDR3 contains 15 residues. Germline V gene lookup returns CDR1 SGDLS and CDR2 YYNGEE. V lost 3 bases and J lost 2; bases outside the gene matches: 5. In nucleotides, the CDR3 is TGTGCCAGCAGCGCCCGGGACAGGGACAACTATGGCTACACCTTC. The encoded protein is CASSARDRDNYGYTF. The full variable domain, rest sourced from reference TRBV9 and TRBJ1-2, is DSGVTQTPKHLITATGQRVTLRCSPRSGDLSVYWYQQSLDQGLQFLIQYYNGEERAKGNILERFSAQQFPDLHSELNLSSLELGDSALYFCASSARDRDNYGYTFGSGTRLTVV.

This clone has just one count. The chain has TRBV27 and TRBJ2-1; D remains ambiguous. V dropped 3 bases and J dropped 6 bases, with 9 bases sitting between them. The CDR3 is 13 amino acids. Germline CDR1 reads MNHEY; CDR2 reads SMNVEV (reference sequence). CDR3 region: CASSLQSSNEQFF. The CDR3 region has the DNA TGTGCCAGCAGTTTGCAGAGTAGCAATGAGCAGTTCTTC.

The chain recombines TRBV7-3 with TRBJ1-1, with D possibly TRBD1 on 5 matching bases. This CDR3 contains 15 residues. Trimming left V 5 bases short and J 0 bases short, with 13 bases between. In germline, CDR1 is SGHTA, CDR2 FQGTGA. CDR3: CASSTGTAMNTEAFF. The CDR3 DNA is TGTGCCAGCAGCACCGGGACCGCTATGAACACTGAAGCTTTCTTT.

The J gene is TRBJ1-2, the V gene TRBV6-5; D is unclear. The CDR3 loop spans 13 amino acids. The V end was cut by 6 bases, the J end by 9 bases, with 17 bases between. Germline V gene data show CDR1 as MNHEY and CDR2 as SVGAGI. CDR3 region: CASSLTRLQSYTF. CDR3 nucleotide sequence: TGTGCCAGCAGCCTAACACGGCTCCAGAGCTACACCTTC.

The chain carries TRBV2 and TRBJ2-5, with 11 nucleotides matching TRBD2. CDR3 length: 17 amino acids. Germline-derived CDR1 and CDR2 are SNHLY and FYNNEI. The V segment lost 2 bases and the J segment 8 bases; nucleotides outside the gene matches: 13. The DNA of the CDR3 is TGTGCCAGCAGTGAAAGACCGGGACTAGCGGCATCGGATACCCAGTACTTC. Translated, it gives CASSERPGLAASDTQYF.